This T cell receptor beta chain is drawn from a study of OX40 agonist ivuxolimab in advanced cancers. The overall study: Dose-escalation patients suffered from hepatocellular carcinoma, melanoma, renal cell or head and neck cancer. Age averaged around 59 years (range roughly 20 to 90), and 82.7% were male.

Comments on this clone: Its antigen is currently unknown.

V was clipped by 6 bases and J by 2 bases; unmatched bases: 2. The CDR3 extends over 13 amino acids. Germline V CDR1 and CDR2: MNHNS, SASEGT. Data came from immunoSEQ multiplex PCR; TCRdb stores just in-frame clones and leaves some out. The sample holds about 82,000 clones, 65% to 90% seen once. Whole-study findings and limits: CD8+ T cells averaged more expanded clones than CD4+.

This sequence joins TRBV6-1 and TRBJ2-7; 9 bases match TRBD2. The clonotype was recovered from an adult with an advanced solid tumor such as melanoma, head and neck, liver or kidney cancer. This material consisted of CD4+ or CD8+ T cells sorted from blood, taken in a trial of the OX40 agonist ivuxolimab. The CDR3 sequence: CASRTSGTYEQYF. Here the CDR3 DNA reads TGTGCCAGCAGGACTAGCGGAACCTACGAGCAGTACTTC.